Each of the 2 T cell receptor beta chains below was sequenced from the same sample in a study of human T cells and chemical hapten exposure. Via MiXCR, TCRdb re-called the RACE reads, giving one row per CDR3 protein. Among over 100,000 distinct CDR3 sequences, around 11% were seen once, and the ten largest hold 2% to 2.5%. Time point noted: patch test 3, about 24 weeks after DPC sensitization. Treatment given: therapeutic diphenylcyclopropenone sensitization with weekly scalp DPC. The sequencing used whole blood, collected in connection with sensitization to the hapten diphenylcyclopropenone (DPC). These receptors originate from a woman between 50 and 59 years old with alopecia areata. Some clones in this sample may be carry-over from other donors' samples.

The chain couples TRBV7-2 to TRBJ2-1; D is perhaps TRBD2 (6 bases). This CDR3 is built from 13 residues. Trimming took 4 bases from V and 5 from J, leaving 9 bases between them. CDR1 and CDR2 from the germline V gene are SGHTA and FQGNSA. The DNA for the CDR3 is TGTGCCAGCAGCTCATTAGCGGACAATGAGCAGTTCTTC. Its translation: CASSSLADNEQFF. The variable domain in full, with the rest retrieved from reference TRBV7-2 and TRBJ2-1, is GAGVSQSPSNKVTEKGKDVELRCDPISGHTALYWYRQSLGQGLEFLIYFQGNSAPDKSGLPSDRFSAERTGGSVSTLTIQRTQQEDSAVYLCASSSLADNEQFFGPGTRLTVL.

V is TRBV7-9 and J is TRBJ2-2; 8 bases match TRBD1. Looked up from germline, CDR1 is SEHNR and CDR2 is FQNEAQ (reference sequence). This CDR3 contains 16 residues. J was trimmed by 4 bases and V by 5 bases; bases with no gene match: 9. CDR3 DNA: TGTGCCAGCAGCCCTCTGACAGGGGCGGGCACCGGGGAGCTGTTTTTT. Translating gives CASSPLTGAGTGELFF.